This TCR beta chain originates from a study of blood T cell repertoires in COVID-19. Study-level background: Both acute and convalescent COVID-19 samples were obtained from the United States, Italy and Spain.

As originally analysed: Amplifying reference gene primers gave estimates of nucleated cell counts. Measured with immunoSEQ multiplex PCR; TCRdb has only the in-frame clones, and not every one. That table furnishes V, J and clone size, whereas the DNA furnished D and trimming. The sample has about 180,000 clones; roughly 85% are singletons. Trimming took off 1 base at V and 0 bases at J, with 10 bases between the two ends. The length of the CDR3 is 15 residues. Looked up from germline, CDR1 is SGHVS and CDR2 is FNYEAQ. This clonotype originated in a man over 45 with active or convalescent COVID-19. The specimen was peripheral blood. The chain links TRBV7-6 to TRBJ2-7, with no clear D. The DNA of the CDR3 is TGTGCCAGCAGCTTAGACAGCCATGGCTCCTACGAGCAGTACTTC. Encoded protein: CASSLDSHGSYEQYF.